This section outlines one TCR beta chain sequence together with its context. Sequenced by immunoSEQ multiplex PCR; TCRdb stores in-frame clones only, minus some. The sample contains approximately 70,000 clones, about 98% of which appear only once. The junction had 7 bases not matched to a gene; V was cut back by 0 bases and J by 3 bases. CDR3 length: 17 residues. Germline assignment: CDR1 KGHSH and CDR2 LQKENI. The data were taken from a study of technical replicates of blood from a few donors. This receptor was identified in a human donor in good health. The rearrangement uses TRBV18 and TRBJ2-1, with 8 bases lining up with TRBD2. Sequencing was done on a sample of T cells isolated from PBMCs. The CDR3 here is CASSPPRSGSVYNEQFF. The CDR3 DNA reads TGTGCCAGCTCACCACCACGGAGCGGGAGTGTCTACAATGAGCAGTTCTTC.